The 2 T cell receptor delta chains below were found in one sample sequenced in a study of γδ T cells in repeated Plasmodium falciparum infection. TCRdb re-called the multiplex PCR reads through CATT. The sample has over 55,000 delta-chain clones, around 1.5% seen once. Bulk repertoires came from Vgamma9/Vdelta2+ or Vdelta2-negative gammadelta T cells flow-sorted from PBMC. The specimen sequenced was gamma-delta T cells from blood. The receptors stem from a pool of human donors (malaria-infected and uninfected, not separated).

For this clone: A far larger clone is one nucleotide away, so this likely arose from a read error. Distinct nucleotide sequences in the sample also encode this CDR3. The V gene is TRDV1, the J gene TRDJ1; D ambiguous. Assignment of the J gene here rests on matching the DNA to germline, because TCRdb gives none. V lost 1 base and J lost 0, with 27 bases in between. The germline gives CDR1 TSWWSYY, CDR2 QGS. This CDR3 is built from 21 residues. As DNA, the CDR3 is TGTGCTCTTGGGGAACCCCCTCTACACGTACGGGGTACATTATACACCGATAAACTCATCTTT. Residues: CALGEPPLHVRGTLYTDKLIF.

This clone was observed a handful of times. TCRdb's protein for this DNA is that of a much larger clone and differs from the translation at residue 16, likely a read error; the protein shown is the DNA translation. The rearrangement joins TRDV1 to TRDJ1; TRDD3 matches 9 bases. This CDR3 is 22 amino acids long. The V gene's germline CDR1 is TSWWSYY and CDR2 QGS. V was clipped by 5 bases and J by 7 bases; unmatched bases: 32. The CDR3 loop reads CALGIRNVRPTSLGDPRGKLIF. As DNA, the CDR3 is TGTGCTCTTGGGATTCGCAACGTCCGTCCTACCTCACTGGGGGACCCAAGAGGTAAACTCATCTTT.